This T cell receptor (beta chain) was recovered during a study of T cell clones after liver transplantation. Study context: Patients counted as tolerant after at least one year off all immunosuppression, enzymes not exceeding twice normal.

TCRbeta sequences of proliferating CFSE-low MLR cells were labeled alloreactive. Stimulators were graft donor PBMCs, splenocytes, lymph-node cells, or third-party PBMCs for pre-transplant recipient cells. Sequenced by immunoSEQ multiplex PCR; TCRdb stores in-frame clones only, minus some. Here the sample spans roughly 4,800 clones, more than 20% being singletons. Concerning this clone itself: Its specificity is unknown.

Per the germline V gene, CDR1 is MNHEY and CDR2 is SVGAGI. This CDR3 comprises 15 residues. Trimming cost V 5 bases and J 0 bases; bases outside gene matches: 5. The J gene is TRBJ1-1, the V gene TRBV6-5; 8 nucleotides line up with TRBD1. Sequenced material: CD4+ T cells from cultured PBMCs. The receptor's source is a human patient who received a liver transplant. Some of the T cells might come from the graft donor. As DNA, the CDR3 is TGTGCCAGCAGTCCCCGGGACAGGCTGAACACTGAAGCTTTCTTT. Its protein product is CASSPRDRLNTEAFF.